The 32 T cell receptor beta chains presented below share a single source sample, sequenced in a study of blood T cell repertoires in COVID-19. The protocol was immunoSEQ multiplex PCR, while the TCRdb copy is restricted to in-frame clones and leaves out a portion. Of 200,000 to 250,000 clones in the sample, 82% were seen once. Material: peripheral blood. The receptors here all came from an elderly woman with acute or convalescent COVID-19.

V gene TRBV9 combines with J gene TRBJ2-5; D ambiguous. This CDR3 comprises 15 residues. CDR1 is SGDLS, CDR2 YYNGEE, per germline. Trimming stripped 4 bases from V and 0 bases from J, with 13 bases between. Written as DNA, the CDR3 is TGTGCCAGCAGCCCCAGGCCCTTGTACCAAGAGACCCAGTACTTC. Its translation is CASSPRPLYQETQYF. Variable domain in full (rest from reference TRBV9 and TRBJ2-5): DSGVTQTPKHLITATGQRVTLRCSPRSGDLSVYWYQQSLDQGLQFLIQYYNGEERAKGNILERFSAQQFPDLHSELNLSSLELGDSALYFCASSPRPLYQETQYFGPGTRLLVL.

The genes are TRBV5-6 and TRBJ2-7, with TRBD2 matching over 8 bases. V was pared by 9 bases and J by 4 bases, with 18 bases of the junction left unmatched. Germline-derived CDR1 and CDR2 are SGHDT and YYEEEE. The CDR3 spans 16 residues. CDR3: CATAPGAGGSTYEQYF. The CDR3 DNA reads as TGTGCCACCGCCCCTGGGGCGGGGGGTTCGACTTACGAGCAGTACTTC.

The CDR3 sequence is CASSLVGYRGPRVSGELFF. The CDR3 DNA follows: TGTGCCAGCAGCTTGGTAGGTTACAGGGGCCCGAGGGTCAGCGGGGAGCTGTTTTTT. This chain links TRBV5-4 with TRBJ2-2; TRBD1 matches 7 bases. Trimming cost V 0 bases and J 7 bases; bases outside gene matches: 18. Germline loops: CDR1 SGHNT, CDR2 YYREEE (reference sequence). This CDR3 contains 19 residues.

The gene calls are TRBV4-1 and TRBJ1-1; D may be TRBD1 (5 bases). The CDR3 covers 14 residues. V lost 4 bases and J 3 bases, leaving 12 bases between the germline ends. CDR1 is MGHRA, CDR2 YSYEKL, per germline. CDR3 sequence (DNA): TGCGCCAGCAGCCGTATGACAGATGACACTGAAGCTTTCTTT. Its protein is CASSRMTDDTEAFF.

CDR3 sequence: CASSGRGGLGTDTQYF. The CDR3 nucleotides are TGTGCCAGCAGCGGGAGGGGGGGCCTTGGCACAGATACGCAGTATTTT. The V and J genes are TRBV9 and TRBJ2-3, with D possibly being TRBD2 (7 bases). Trimming pared 3 bases from V and 1 base from J, leaving 15 bases between. This CDR3 region has 16 residues. Germline V gene lookup returns CDR1 SGDLS and CDR2 YYNGEE.

The CDR3 nucleotides read TGTGCCAGCAGCCCGGCCGCTCAGGGTCACCAGCCCCAGCATTTT. This codes for CASSPAAQGHQPQHF. The gene calls are TRBV6-2 or TRBV6-3 and TRBJ1-5; a weak D match, TRBD1 (5 bases). Germline CDR1 MNHEY, CDR2 SVGEGT. This CDR3 is built from 15 residues. V was shortened by 6 bases and J by 7 bases, with 19 bases between the two germline ends.

This chain joins TRBV19 and TRBJ2-2; D unresolved. CDR1 is LNHDA, CDR2 SQIVND, per germline (reference sequence). Deletions cut 1 base from V and 5 bases from J, with 5 bases between. There are 13 residues in the CDR3. The CDR3 DNA follows: TGTGCCAGTAGTATAGCAGTTACCGGGGAGCTGTTTTTT. This translates into CASSIAVTGELFF.

This chain links TRBV7-9 with TRBJ1-6; 8 bases align to TRBD1. V was pared by 5 bases and J by 7 bases, with 7 bases of the junction left unmatched. Looked up from germline, CDR1 is SEHNR and CDR2 is FQNEAQ (reference sequence). The CDR3 spans 15 residues. In DNA form, the CDR3 reads TGTGCCAGCAGCGAGCAGGACAGGGAGAATTCACCCCTCCACTTT. It encodes CASSEQDRENSPLHF.

CDR3 protein: CASSIRPGQGARNSPLHF. CDR3 in DNA: TGTGCCAGTAGTATACGACCGGGACAGGGGGCGCGGAATTCACCCCTCCACTTT. The rearrangement joins TRBV19 to TRBJ1-6, with 12 bases fitting TRBD1. V lost 2 bases to trimming and J lost 7 bases; unmatched junction nucleotides: 9. Germline assignment: CDR1 LNHDA and CDR2 SQIVND (reference sequence). This CDR3 contains 18 residues.

The rearrangement uses TRBV6-5 and TRBJ1-2; 11 bases map to TRBD1. There are 14 residues in the CDR3. The V segment lost 2 bases and the J segment 8 bases; nucleotides outside the gene matches: 4. Germline V gene sequence: CDR1 MNHEY, CDR2 SVGAGI. CDR3 nucleotides: TGTGCCAGCAGTTACGGAGGGACAGGGGGGGGCTACACCTTC. Its translation is CASSYGGTGGGYTF.

As DNA, the CDR3 is TGTGCCAGCAGTTCTACAGTGGACACTGAAGCTTTCTTT. Encoded protein: CASSSTVDTEAFF. The chain uses TRBV6-5 and TRBJ1-1; D is uncertain. CDR1 is MNHEY and CDR2 is SVGAGI in the germline V gene. The CDR3 is 13 amino acids. Trimming left V 4 bases short and J 3 bases short, with 9 bases between.

This clone turned up a few times. The chain carries TRBV5-5 and TRBJ1-1; D is unclear. V was clipped by 4 bases and J by 5 bases, with 6 bases between them. Germline CDR1 is SGHKS and CDR2 is YYEKEE (reference sequence). This CDR3 is built from 11 residues. The CDR3 nucleotides read TGTGCCAGCAGCCTACGAACTGAAGCTTTCTTT. It is translated as CASSLRTEAFF. Full variable domain (missing parts from reference TRBV5-5 and TRBJ1-1): DAGVTQSPTHLIKTRGQQVTLRCSPISGHKSVSWYQQVLGQGPQFIFQYYEKEERGRGNFPDRFSARQFPNYSSELNVNALLLGDSALYLCASSLRTEAFFGQGTRLTVV.

The chain combines TRBV13 with TRBJ2-7; 7 bases are shared with TRBD1. The CDR3 is 14 amino acids. V was pared by 5 bases and J by 1 base, with 5 bases of the junction left unmatched. Germline CDR1 and CDR2: PRHDT and FYEKMQ (reference sequence). The CDR3 here is CASSTGQSSYEQYF. CDR3 bases: TGTGCCAGCAGCACGGGACAGTCATCCTACGAGCAGTACTTC. Looking up the rest from reference TRBV13 and TRBJ2-7 gives the full variable domain: AAGVIQSPRHLIKEKRETATLKCYPIPRHDTVYWYQQGPGQDPQFLISFYEKMQSDKGSIPDRFSAQQFSDYHSELNMSSLELGDSALYFCASSTGQSSYEQYFGPGTRLTVT.

The chain recombines TRBV19 with TRBJ2-2; tentative D call: TRBD2 (6 bases). Looked up from germline, CDR1 is LNHDA and CDR2 is SQIVND (reference sequence). CDR3 length equals 15 residues. The V and J ends lost 5 bases and 3 bases respectively, with 13 bases between them. In nucleotides, the CDR3 is TGTGCCAGTAGTCCCGGGACTCCTGACACCGGGGAGCTGTTTTTT. Its translation is CASSPGTPDTGELFF.

The chain links TRBV7-6 to TRBJ2-3; weak D call: TRBD2 (6 bases). The CDR3 loop spans 16 amino acids. Germline lookup yields CDR1 SGHVS and CDR2 FNYEAQ. Trimming took 0 bases from V and 1 from J, leaving 11 bases between them. CDR3 in amino acids: CASSLATAGRTDTQYF. CDR3 coding DNA: TGTGCCAGCAGCTTAGCAACGGCGGGGCGCACAGATACGCAGTATTTT.

There are a few counts of this clone. The J gene is TRBJ1-1, the V gene TRBV14, with D possibly being TRBD1 (6 bases). Germline-derived CDR1 and CDR2 are SGHDN and FVKESK. There are 15 residues in the CDR3. The V end lost 3 bases, the J end lost 4 bases, and 15 bases lay between the germline ends. The CDR3 loop reads CASSQGTGFGTEAFF. For the CDR3, the DNA is TGTGCCAGCAGCCAGGGCACAGGGTTCGGCACTGAAGCTTTCTTT. The full variable domain, in which reference TRBV14 and TRBJ1-1 provide the parts outside the CDR3, is EAGVTQFPSHSVIEKGQTVTLRCDPISGHDNLYWYRRVMGKEIKFLLHFVKESKQDESGMPNNRFLAERTGGTYSTLKVQPAELEDSGVYFCASSQGTGFGTEAFFGQGTRLTVV.

The chain joins TRBV3-1 (or the pseudogene TRBV3-2) to TRBJ2-3, with 7 bases aligning to TRBD2. This CDR3 comprises 15 residues. Germline loops: CDR1 LGHDT, CDR2 YNNKEL (reference sequence). With V trimmed by 1 base and J by 7 bases, 8 bases remained unmatched. As DNA, the CDR3 is TGTGCCAGCAGCCAAGGTGACGGGGGGTGGAATACGCAGTATTTT. Translation: CASSQGDGGWNTQYF.

The rearrangement uses TRBV7-2 and TRBJ2-7, with 7 bases matching TRBD1. The germline V gene has CDR1 SGHTA and CDR2 FQGNSA. The junction had 1 base not matched to a gene; V was cut back by 1 base and J by 4 bases. The CDR3 sequence is 13 residues long. CDR3: CASSLEGAYEQYF. The CDR3 DNA reads TGTGCCAGCAGCTTAGAGGGGGCGTACGAGCAGTACTTC.

This clone showed up just a few times. The chain carries TRBV5-4 and TRBJ2-2, with 7 bases aligning to TRBD1. CDR1 and CDR2 (germline): SGHNT, YYREEE (reference sequence). The CDR3 runs to 15 residues. V lost 4 bases, J lost 1 base, and 4 bases stayed unmatched. CDR3 region: CASSLRQGNTGELFF. CDR3 DNA sequence: TGTGCCAGCAGCCTCCGACAGGGGAACACCGGGGAGCTGTTTTTT.

The chain couples TRBV9 to TRBJ1-3; a possible D gene is TRBD1 (5 bases). Trimming removed 4 bases from V and 2 bases from J, with 16 bases in between. The germline gives CDR1 SGDLS, CDR2 YYNGEE. This CDR3 is built from 16 residues. In DNA form, the CDR3 reads TGTGCCAGCAGCCCCCTGCAGGGAGGAACTGGAAACACCATATATTTT. Translated, it gives CASSPLQGGTGNTIYF.

The chain links TRBV11-2 to TRBJ2-3, with D possibly being TRBD2 (5 bases). The CDR3 contains 14 residues. Trimming took off 1 base at V and 8 bases at J, with 13 bases between the two ends. Germline CDR1 reads SGHAT; CDR2 reads FQNNGV. This chain's CDR3 is CASSLVVEAGTQYF. CDR3 bases: TGTGCCAGCAGCTTAGTTGTTGAGGCGGGTACGCAGTATTTT.

In its sample, this clone was seen a few times. The chain couples TRBV6-5 to TRBJ1-1, with unresolved D. CDR1 is MNHEY and CDR2 is SVGAGI in the germline V gene. V shed 5 bases and J shed 3 bases, with 16 bases lying between them. The CDR3 is made up of 15 amino acids. The CDR3, as DNA: TGTGCCAGCAGTCCACGGACTGTCACGGACACTGAAGCTTTCTTT. Translated: CASSPRTVTDTEAFF.

This clone has more than one count but fewer than ten. The CDR3 sequence: CASGDRGLGPQHF. DNA of the CDR3: TGTGCCAGCGGGGACAGAGGATTAGGGCCCCAGCATTTT. The chain is built from TRBV7-9 and TRBJ1-5, with 7 bases aligning to TRBD1. The CDR3 runs to 13 residues. V shed 8 bases, J shed 9 bases, and the junction held 10 bases outside the gene matches. CDR1 is SEHNR, CDR2 FQNEAQ, per germline (reference sequence).

The rearrangement links TRBV5-1 to TRBJ1-2; maybe TRBD1 (5 bases). V was pared by 4 bases and J by 5 bases, with 12 bases between. This CDR3 spans 13 amino acids. Germline V gene sequence: CDR1 SGHRS, CDR2 YFSETQ. The CDR3 spells CASSPTGPYGYTF. For the CDR3, the DNA is TGCGCCAGCAGCCCAACAGGCCCATATGGCTACACCTTC.

The chain joins TRBV29-1 to TRBJ1-1; perhaps TRBD1 as D (5 bases). V gave up 1 base and J gave up 0 bases, with 6 bases separating them. Germline lookup yields CDR1 SQVTM and CDR2 ANQGSEA. CDR3 length: 13 residues. The CDR3 bases are TGCAGCGTTGAAGGACAGATGAACACTGAAGCTTTCTTT. Protein sequence: CSVEGQMNTEAFF.

The chain employs TRBV19 and TRBJ2-5; D is perhaps TRBD2 (7 bases). Trimming took 2 bases from V and 4 from J, leaving 14 bases between them. The CDR3 totals 15 residues. CDR1 and CDR2 (germline): LNHDA, SQIVND (reference sequence). The CDR3 DNA sequence: TGTGCCAGTAGTATACTACAGGGAGGGGGAGAGACCCAGTACTTC. Amino acid sequence: CASSILQGGGETQYF.

This chain joins TRBV9 and TRBJ1-2; 7 nucleotides match TRBD1. Germline V gene sequence: CDR1 SGDLS, CDR2 YYNGEE. CDR3 length: 16 residues. V gave up 0 bases and J gave up 1 base; unmatched junction bases: 6. As DNA, the CDR3 is TGTGCCAGCAGCGTAGAAGGAGGGGGCGGTAACTATGGCTACACCTTC. Its translation is CASSVEGGGGNYGYTF.

The chain has TRBV27 and TRBJ1-1, with D uncertain. The CDR3 is 14 amino acids. Trimming took off 5 bases at V and 1 base at J, with 11 bases between the two ends. The germline CDR1 and CDR2 sequences are MNHEY and SMNVEV (reference sequence). CDR3 protein: CASSPLRENTEAFF. The CDR3 region has the DNA TGTGCCAGCAGTCCCTTACGGGAGAACACTGAAGCTTTCTTT.

The table lists this clone with a count of one. The chain joins TRBV7-2 to TRBJ1-5; D call uncertain. CDR1 and CDR2 from the germline V gene are SGHTA and FQGNSA. The CDR3 covers 13 residues. Trimming cost V 1 base and J 4 bases, with 5 bases left between them. CDR3 loop: CASSLDSNQPQHF. The CDR3 nucleotides are TGTGCCAGCAGCTTAGACAGTAATCAGCCCCAGCATTTT.

The rearrangement joins TRBV19 to TRBJ1-1; no reliable D call. This CDR3 spans 13 amino acids. CDR1 and CDR2 (germline): LNHDA, SQIVND (reference sequence). Trimming pared 4 bases from V and 3 bases from J, leaving 9 bases between. DNA of the CDR3: TGTGCCAGTAGTACTCTAGTCTACACTGAAGCTTTCTTT. Translated, it gives CASSTLVYTEAFF.

The chain carries TRBV21-1 and TRBJ2-7; the D segment call TRBD2 is taken from the table without a DNA check. TRBV21-1 corresponds to a pseudogene. The CDR3 loop spans 13 amino acids. In DNA form, the CDR3 reads TGTGCCAGCAGCAGGGCGGGCGGGTACGAGCAGTACTTC. This translates into CASSRAGGYEQYF.

V is TRBV6-1 and J is TRBJ1-2, with D uncertain. The CDR3 consists of 11 residues. Trimming removed 5 bases from V and 5 bases from J, with 6 bases in between. The germline gives CDR1 MNHNS, CDR2 SASEGT. The CDR3 is CASSYKYGYTF. The DNA of the CDR3 is TGTGCCAGCAGTTATAAATATGGCTACACCTTC.